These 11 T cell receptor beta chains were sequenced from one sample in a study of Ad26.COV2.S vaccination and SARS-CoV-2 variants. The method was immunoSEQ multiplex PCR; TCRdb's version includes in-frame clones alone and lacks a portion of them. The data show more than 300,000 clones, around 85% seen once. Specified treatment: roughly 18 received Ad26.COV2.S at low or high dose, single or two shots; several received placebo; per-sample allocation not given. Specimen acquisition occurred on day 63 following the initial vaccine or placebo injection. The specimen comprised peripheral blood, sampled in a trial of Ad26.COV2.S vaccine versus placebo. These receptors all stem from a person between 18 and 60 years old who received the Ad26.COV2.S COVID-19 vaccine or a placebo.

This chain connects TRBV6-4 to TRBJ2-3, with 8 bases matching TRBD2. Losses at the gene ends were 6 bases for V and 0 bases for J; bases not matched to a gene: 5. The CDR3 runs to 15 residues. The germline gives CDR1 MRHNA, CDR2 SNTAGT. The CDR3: CASRERGTSTDTQYF. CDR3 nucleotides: TGTGCCAGCAGAGAGCGGGGGACTAGCACAGATACGCAGTATTTT.

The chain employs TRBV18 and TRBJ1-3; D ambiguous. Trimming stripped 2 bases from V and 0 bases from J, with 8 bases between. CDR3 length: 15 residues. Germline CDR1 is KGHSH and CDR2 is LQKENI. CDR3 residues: CASSPRESSGNTIYF. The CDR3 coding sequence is TGTGCCAGCTCACCAAGGGAAAGCTCTGGAAACACCATATATTTT.

In DNA, the CDR3 is TGTGCCAGCACCGAAGAAAGTAGGGGGAGCGGGTTGGGGAACACTGAAGCTTTCTTT. Translated: CASTEESRGSGLGNTEAFF. The chain couples TRBV7-9 to TRBJ1-1, with D possibly matching TRBD1 (6 bases). The V gene lost 7 bases and the J gene lost 1 base, with 28 bases spanning the gap. Germline V gene sequence: CDR1 SEHNR, CDR2 FQNEAQ (reference sequence). The CDR3 totals 19 residues.

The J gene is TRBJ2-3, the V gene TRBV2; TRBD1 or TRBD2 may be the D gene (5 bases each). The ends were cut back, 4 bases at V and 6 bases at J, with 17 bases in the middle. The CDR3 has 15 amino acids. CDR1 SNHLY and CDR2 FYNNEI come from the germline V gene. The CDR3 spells CASSGSGDEGDTQYF. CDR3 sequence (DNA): TGTGCCAGCAGTGGTAGTGGGGACGAGGGGGATACGCAGTATTTT.

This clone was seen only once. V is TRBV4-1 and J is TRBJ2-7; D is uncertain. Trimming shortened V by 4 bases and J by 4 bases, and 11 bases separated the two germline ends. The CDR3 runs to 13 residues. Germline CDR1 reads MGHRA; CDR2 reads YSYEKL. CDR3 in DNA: TGCGCCAGCAGCCTTAGGGAAGATTACGAGCAGTACTTC. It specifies CASSLREDYEQYF.

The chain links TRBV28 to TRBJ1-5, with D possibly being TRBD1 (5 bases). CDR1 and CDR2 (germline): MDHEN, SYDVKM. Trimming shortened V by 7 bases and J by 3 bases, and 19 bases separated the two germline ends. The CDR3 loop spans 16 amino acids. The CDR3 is CASNIWGSRLNQPQHF. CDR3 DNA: TGTGCCAGCAATATCTGGGGCAGCCGTCTCAATCAGCCCCAGCATTTT.

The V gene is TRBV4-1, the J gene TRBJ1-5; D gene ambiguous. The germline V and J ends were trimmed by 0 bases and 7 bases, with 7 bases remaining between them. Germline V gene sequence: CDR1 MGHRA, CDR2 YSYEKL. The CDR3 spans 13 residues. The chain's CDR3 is CASSQERGQPQHF. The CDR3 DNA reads TGCGCCAGCAGCCAAGAACGCGGACAGCCCCAGCATTTT.

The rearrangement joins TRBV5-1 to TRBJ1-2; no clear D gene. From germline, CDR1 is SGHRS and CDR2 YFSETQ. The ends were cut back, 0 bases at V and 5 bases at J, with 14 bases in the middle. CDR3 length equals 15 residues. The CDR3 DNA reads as TGCGCCAGCAGCTTGGAGGCGGGCCCGGGGTATGGCTACACCTTC. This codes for CASSLEAGPGYGYTF. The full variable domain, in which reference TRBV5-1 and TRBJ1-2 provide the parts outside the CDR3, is KAGVTQTPRYLIKTRGQQVTLSCSPISGHRSVSWYQQTPGQGLQFLFEYFSETQRNKGNFPGRFSGRQFSNSRSEMNVSTLELGDSALYLCASSLEAGPGYGYTFGSGTRLTVV.

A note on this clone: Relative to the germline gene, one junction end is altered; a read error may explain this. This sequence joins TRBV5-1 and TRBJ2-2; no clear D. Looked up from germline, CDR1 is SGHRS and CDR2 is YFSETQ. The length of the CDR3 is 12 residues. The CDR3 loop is CASGLYTGELFF. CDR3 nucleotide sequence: TGCGCCAGCGGCTTATACACCGGGGAGCTGTTTTTT.

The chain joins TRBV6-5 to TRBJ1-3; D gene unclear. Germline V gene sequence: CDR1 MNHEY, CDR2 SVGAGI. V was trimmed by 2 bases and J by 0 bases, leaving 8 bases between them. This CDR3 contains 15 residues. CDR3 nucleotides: TGTGCCAGCAGTTACACCGGGCCCTCTGGAAACACCATATATTTT. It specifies CASSYTGPSGNTIYF.

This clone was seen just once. The CDR3 is CASSLGGAIQPQHF. The CDR3 DNA reads TGTGCCAGCAGCTTGGGGGGGGCGATTCAGCCCCAGCATTTT. The chain recombines TRBV5-4 with TRBJ1-5, with D possibly being TRBD1 (6 bases). CDR1 is SGHNT, CDR2 YYREEE, per germline (reference sequence). This CDR3 has 14 amino acids. V was shortened by 0 bases and J by 6 bases, with 10 bases between the two germline ends.